These 23 T cell receptor beta chains originate from one sample sequenced in a study of identical twins. One entry per CDR3 protein, called by TCRdb with MiXCR from the 5' RACE reads. The data contain under 1 million distinct CDR3 sequences, around an eighth of them singletons. The data also belong to a second study, concerning yellow fever vaccine responses in identical twins.

The sequenced material came from PBMCs. All receptors come from a woman aged 18-29 years in good health.

V usage is TRBV29-1 and J usage is TRBJ2-6; D uncertain. The CDR3 runs 13 residues. The V end was cut by 3 bases, the J end by 2 bases, with 5 bases between. CDR1 is SQVTM and CDR2 is ANQGSEA in the germline V gene. The chain's CDR3 is CSVDLTGANVLTF. In DNA, the CDR3 is TGCAGCGTTGATTTGACTGGGGCCAACGTCCTGACTTTC.

The chain joins TRBV5-4 to TRBJ2-1; no clear D gene. CDR1 is SGHNT and CDR2 is YYREEE in the germline V gene (reference sequence). Trimming cost V 2 bases and J 7 bases, with 31 bases left between them. There are 20 residues in the CDR3. The DNA for the CDR3 is TGTGCCAGCAGCTTTTCCCCTCGGAGAGTGGACCTTCGATGGACGAATGAGCAGTTCTTC. It is translated as CASSFSPRRVDLRWTNEQFF.

The rearrangement joins TRBV10-3 to TRBJ2-1; D gene unclear. This CDR3 region has 14 residues. V was clipped by 7 bases and J by 5 bases, with 15 bases between them. Germline V gene data show CDR1 as ENHRY and CDR2 as SYGVKD. CDR3 residues: CAITPGQSNNEQFF. In nucleotides, the CDR3 is TGTGCCATCACCCCGGGCCAGTCGAACAATGAGCAGTTCTTC.

This clonotype was found a few times. V gene TRBV5-1 combines with J gene TRBJ1-6; 8 bases map to TRBD1. This CDR3 has 14 residues. Germline CDR1 is SGHRS and CDR2 is YFSETQ. Unmatched junction bases numbered 8, after V lost 4 bases and J lost 11 bases. CDR3 sequence: CASSPGTGSAPLHF. CDR3 DNA: TGCGCCAGCAGCCCTGGGACAGGCTCAGCACCCCTCCACTTT.

This clonotype appeared many times. The chain employs TRBV24-1 and TRBJ1-5; 9 bases fit TRBD1. CDR1 is KGHDR and CDR2 is SFDVKD in the germline V gene. The CDR3 length is 15 residues. The V gene end was trimmed by 3 bases and the J gene end by 4 bases; junction bases not matched to a gene: 3. The CDR3 protein is CATSDPGTGNQPQHF. The CDR3 DNA follows: TGTGCCACCAGTGATCCCGGGACAGGGAATCAGCCCCAGCATTTT.

This clonotype has at least ten counts. The chain has TRBV29-1 and TRBJ1-4; D is unclear. The V gene lost 4 bases and the J gene lost 0 bases, with 9 bases spanning the gap. There are 14 residues in the CDR3. Germline V lookup: CDR1 SQVTM, CDR2 ANQGSEA. CDR3 coding DNA: TGCAGCGTTGTTGTCGGCGCAACTAATGAAAAACTGTTTTTT. Protein product: CSVVVGATNEKLFF.

This clonotype has ten or more counts. The chain employs TRBV25-1 and TRBJ2-1; no clear D gene. V was pared by 6 bases and J by 9 bases, with 9 bases between. The CDR3 is 11 residues long. The germline CDR1 and CDR2 sequences are MGHDK and SYGVNS. Here the CDR3 DNA reads TGTGCCAGCAGCGGTAGACGTGAGCAGTTCTTC. Translation: CASSGRREQFF. Full variable domain (remainder filled in from reference TRBV25-1 and TRBJ2-1): EADIYQTPRYLVIGTGKKITLECSQTMGHDKMYWYQQDPGMELHLIHYSYGVNSTEKGDLSSESTVSRIRTEHFPLTLESARPSHTSQYLCASSGRREQFFGPGTRLTVL.

The J gene is TRBJ2-1, the V gene TRBV7-2; D gene uncertain. CDR3 size: 15 residues. Trimming left V 5 bases short and J 1 base short, with 12 bases between. CDR1 is SGHTA, CDR2 FQGNSA, per germline. CDR3 loop: CASSPGYPSYNEQFF. The CDR3 nucleotides read TGTGCCAGCAGCCCCGGTTATCCTTCCTACAATGAGCAGTTCTTC.

This clonotype was found a few times. The rearrangement links TRBV6-1 to TRBJ2-1; D gene ambiguous. Germline CDR1 MNHNS, CDR2 SASEGT. The CDR3 is 16 amino acids. V lost 2 bases, J lost 0 bases, and 11 bases lay in between. The CDR3 DNA follows: TGTGCCAGCAGTGAATTGTCGGTTAGCTCCTACAATGAGCAGTTCTTC. Translated, it gives CASSELSVSSYNEQFF.

This clonotype was recorded only once. The rearrangement uses TRBV7-9 and TRBJ2-5, with unresolved D. The CDR3 length is 13 residues. Trimming pared 4 bases from V and 2 bases from J, leaving 8 bases between. Per germline, CDR1 SEHNR and CDR2 FQNEAQ (reference sequence). The CDR3 sequence: CASSSPKQETQYF. The DNA of the CDR3 is TGTGCCAGCAGCTCCCCGAAGCAAGAGACCCAGTACTTC.

Many counts were recorded for this clonotype. The chain has TRBV4-2 and TRBJ2-5, with D uncertain. CDR3 length equals 15 residues. Germline loops: CDR1 LGHNA, CDR2 YNFKEQ. The germline V and J ends were trimmed by 4 bases and 3 bases, with 15 bases remaining between them. CDR3 coding DNA: TGTGCCAGCAGCCGCCAACACGTCGTCGAAGAGACCCAGTACTTC. The encoded protein is CASSRQHVVEETQYF.

This chain joins TRBV20-1 and TRBJ2-2, with a weak D call TRBD2 (6 bases). Trimming took off 1 base at V and 5 bases at J, with 14 bases between the two ends. Germline V gives CDR1 DFQATT, CDR2 SNEGSKA (reference sequence). The CDR3 extends over 15 amino acids. DNA for the CDR3: TGCAGTGCTAGAGGGCGGGAAGTTGGTACCGGGGAGCTGTTTTTT. Protein sequence: CSARGREVGTGELFF.

This clonotype was counted ten times or more. The chain combines TRBV9 with TRBJ2-2; 12 bases align to TRBD2. Losses at the gene ends were 1 base for V and 7 bases for J; bases not matched to a gene: 5. The CDR3 is made up of 16 amino acids. Germline V gene lookup returns CDR1 SGDLS and CDR2 YYNGEE. CDR3 amino acids: CASSVKTSGSGGELFF. The CDR3 DNA follows: TGTGCCAGCAGCGTAAAGACTAGCGGGAGTGGCGGGGAGCTGTTTTTT.

Only a few counts were recorded for this clonotype. The chain recombines TRBV12-3 or TRBV12-4 with TRBJ2-1; 7 bases are a match to TRBD2. The CDR3 runs 12 residues. With V trimmed by 11 bases and J by 10 bases, 11 bases remained unmatched. The CDR3 DNA follows: TGTGCCGGGGGGGAGAGCAGGTTGGAGCAGTTCTTC. Translation: CAGGESRLEQFF.

In its sample, this clonotype was seen a few times. The chain recombines TRBV18 with TRBJ2-1; 9 bases line up with TRBD1. This CDR3 has 15 residues. Unmatched junction bases numbered 5, after V lost 8 bases and J lost 0 bases. The V gene's germline CDR1 is KGHSH and CDR2 LQKENI. Here the CDR3 reads CASRLQGASYNEQFF. CDR3 bases: TGTGCCAGCCGTTTACAGGGGGCCTCCTACAATGAGCAGTTCTTC.

This clonotype was seen only a few times. The chain links TRBV20-1 to TRBJ1-1; D uncertain. Trimming took off 0 bases at V and 1 base at J, with 12 bases between the two ends. Germline loops: CDR1 DFQATT, CDR2 SNEGSKA (reference sequence). This CDR3 has 15 amino acids. The CDR3 here is CSARDLVSSNTEAFF. The DNA of the CDR3 is TGCAGTGCTAGAGATCTTGTCAGCTCGAACACTGAAGCTTTCTTT.

In its sample, this clonotype was seen a few times. V and J are TRBV5-1 and TRBJ2-3; 7 nucleotides line up with TRBD1. The CDR3 is 15 amino acids. V trimming: 2 bases; J trimming: 3 bases; junction bases outside the gene matches: 6. CDR1 SGHRS and CDR2 YFSETQ come from the germline V gene. CDR3 region: CASSFRDSGTDTQYF. CDR3 nucleotides: TGCGCCAGCAGCTTCCGGGACAGTGGGACAGATACGCAGTATTTT. Supplemented by reference TRBV5-1 and TRBJ2-3, the full variable domain reads KAGVTQTPRYLIKTRGQQVTLSCSPISGHRSVSWYQQTPGQGLQFLFEYFSETQRNKGNFPGRFSGRQFSNSRSEMNVSTLELGDSALYLCASSFRDSGTDTQYFGPGTRLTVL.

This chain joins TRBV15 and TRBJ2-2, with D possibly matching TRBD2 (5 bases). The CDR3 is made up of 16 amino acids. The germline V and J ends were trimmed by 1 base and 3 bases, with 12 bases remaining between them. Looked up from germline, CDR1 is LNHNV and CDR2 is YYDKDF (reference sequence). CDR3 region: CATSRVRGRDTGELFF. DNA for the CDR3: TGTGCCACCAGCAGAGTTCGGGGTCGCGACACCGGGGAGCTGTTTTTT.

As concerns this clonotype: A read error may be the cause here, since a much bigger clone is one base away. The chain joins TRBV13 to TRBJ2-4; 12 bases are a match to TRBD1. Germline V gene lookup returns CDR1 PRHDT and CDR2 FYEKMQ (reference sequence). The CDR3 consists of 14 residues. Here the CDR3 reads CASSPGQGANIKYF. In DNA, the CDR3 is TGTGCCAGCAGCCCGGGACAGGGGGCGAACATTAAGTACTTC.

This clonotype was found a few times. The chain uses TRBV5-1 and TRBJ2-3; maybe TRBD2 (5 bases). The germline CDR1 and CDR2 sequences are SGHRS and YFSETQ. V lost 0 bases and J lost 6, with 11 bases in between. The CDR3 length is 14 residues. The CDR3 protein is CASSLEALADTQYF. The CDR3 DNA follows: TGCGCCAGCAGCTTGGAAGCCTTAGCGGATACGCAGTATTTT.

This clonotype has just a few counts. The V gene is TRBV6-1, the J gene TRBJ1-1; D gene uncertain. The CDR3 has 13 amino acids. Germline assignment: CDR1 MNHNS and CDR2 SASEGT. V lost 9 bases and J 1 base, leaving 12 bases between the germline ends. As DNA, the CDR3 is TGTGCCAGTAAAAAAACGGGGAACACTGAAGCTTTCTTT. Translating gives CASKKTGNTEAFF.

The V gene is TRBV20-1, the J gene TRBJ1-5, with D maybe TRBD1 (5 bases). CDR1 and CDR2 (germline): DFQATT, SNEGSKA (reference sequence). This CDR3 has 15 residues. The V gene lost 4 bases and the J gene lost 4 bases, with 17 bases spanning the gap. CDR3 loop: CSAIKQEISNQPQHF. As DNA, the CDR3 is TGCAGTGCTATAAAACAGGAGATTTCTAATCAGCCCCAGCATTTT.

The CDR3 here is CASSGGPEQFF. The DNA for the CDR3 is TGTGCCAGCAGTGGAGGACCTGAGCAGTTCTTC. The V and J genes are TRBV2 and TRBJ2-1; D is ambiguous. Per germline, CDR1 SNHLY and CDR2 FYNNEI. CDR3 length: 11 residues. The germline V and J ends were trimmed by 4 bases and 9 bases, with 7 bases remaining between them. The complete variable domain, with remaining parts taken from reference TRBV2 and TRBJ2-1, reads EPEVTQTPSHQVTQMGQEVILRCVPISNHLYFYWYRQILGQKVEFLVSFYNNEISEKSEIFDDQFSVERPDGSNFTLKIRSTKLEDSAMYFCASSGGPEQFFGPGTRLTVL.